This TCR beta chain is drawn from a study of shared clonotypes between healthy human individuals. Study information: Three CD4 naive, three CD4 memory, two CD8 naive and one CD8 memory plate were used per donor.

On this clone: This sequence is one base from a far larger clone and is likely a read error.

Repertoires were generated with immunoSEQ multiplex PCR, while TCRdb's copy carries only in-frame clones and drops some. The data hold more than 1 million clones, with approximately 80% observed a single time. The germline V gene encodes CDR1 SGHRS and CDR2 YFSETQ. The CDR3 totals 13 residues. V lost 4 bases and J lost 10, with 17 bases in between. This receptor was obtained from a man aged 18 to 30 in good health. Some clones in this sample may be carry-over from other donors' samples. The chain has TRBV5-1 and TRBJ1-1, with a tentative D call TRBD1 (5 bases). Sequencing was carried out using memory CD4+ T cells from PBMCs. The subset was: CD45RA-negative fraction. The CDR3 DNA reads TGCGCCAGCAGCCAGGCGAGGGATGGGGGAGCTTTCTTT. Protein product: CASSQARDGGAFF.